These 26 T cell receptor beta chains originate from one sample sequenced in a study of T cell repertoires in cytomegalovirus infection. TCRdb redid the calling of the reads with MiXCR, one entry per CDR3 protein. Among 230,000 or so distinct CDR3 sequences listed, approximately 17% were seen once. Sequencing input: CD8+ T cells from PBMCs. The receptors come from a human donor in good health (CMV status not recorded). Some clones in this sample may be carry-over from other donors' samples.

The table lists this clonotype with many counts. The chain uses TRBV12-3 or TRBV12-4 and TRBJ2-1; 10 nucleotides line up with TRBD2. V lost 4 bases to trimming and J lost 1 base; unmatched junction nucleotides: 7. The CDR3 consists of 17 residues. CDR3 sequence: CASSSTSGVPSYNEQFF. For the CDR3, the DNA is TGTGCCAGCAGTTCAACTAGCGGGGTCCCTTCCTACAATGAGCAGTTCTTC.

This clonotype was recorded at least ten times. The chain joins TRBV11-2 to TRBJ1-2; no firm D call. This CDR3 spans 14 amino acids. V dropped 1 base and J dropped 5 bases, with 11 bases sitting between them. Germline V CDR1 and CDR2: SGHAT, FQNNGV. CDR3 loop: CASSLGHGMYGYTF. The DNA of the CDR3 is TGTGCCAGCAGCTTAGGGCACGGGATGTATGGCTACACCTTC.

This clonotype has a handful of counts. The chain is built from TRBV25-1 and TRBJ1-6, with 11 bases fitting TRBD1. Germline values: CDR1 MGHDK, CDR2 SYGVNS. The CDR3 covers 14 residues. Trimming cost V 5 bases and J 7 bases; bases outside gene matches: 1. The CDR3 is CASSWDRGNSPLHF. CDR3 nucleotides: TGTGCCAGCAGTTGGGACAGGGGGAATTCACCCCTCCACTTT.

The V and J genes are TRBV11-3 and TRBJ1-1, with D possibly TRBD1 on 5 matching bases. The CDR3 totals 14 residues. Germline values: CDR1 SGHNT, CDR2 YENEEA. The V end was cut by 4 bases, the J end by 4 bases, with 13 bases between. The CDR3 sequence: CASSSYRDGTEAFF. CDR3 bases: TGTGCCAGCAGCTCGTACCGGGACGGCACTGAAGCTTTCTTT.

This clonotype was seen a few times. This chain uses TRBV27 with TRBJ2-3; 8 nucleotides line up with TRBD1. The CDR3 consists of 18 residues. Looked up from germline, CDR1 is MNHEY and CDR2 is SMNVEV (reference sequence). V lost 4 bases, J lost 0 bases, and 12 bases stayed unmatched. The CDR3 sequence is CASSWSPPDRASTDTQYF. In DNA form, the CDR3 reads TGTGCCAGCAGTTGGTCCCCCCCGGACAGGGCTAGCACAGATACGCAGTATTTT.

The chain joins TRBV3-1 to TRBJ1-1; no firm D call. Germline values: CDR1 LGHDT, CDR2 YNNKEL (reference sequence). This CDR3 comprises 15 residues. Trimming took off 0 bases at V and 1 base at J, with 9 bases between the two ends. As DNA, the CDR3 is TGTGCCAGCAGCCAAGATGTGAGGGCGAACACTGAAGCTTTCTTT. Protein: CASSQDVRANTEAFF. Together with reference TRBV3-1 and TRBJ1-1, the CDR3 gives the full variable domain: DTAVSQTPKYLVTQMGNDKSIKCEQNLGHDTMYWYKQDSKKFLKIMFSYNNKELIINETVPNRFSPKSPDKAHLNLHINSLELGDSAVYFCASSQDVRANTEAFFGQGTRLTVV.

This clonotype was counted a few times. V and J are TRBV19 and TRBJ1-5; the D is unclear. Trimming shortened V by 3 bases and J by 4 bases, and 16 bases separated the two germline ends. CDR1 is LNHDA and CDR2 is SQIVND in the germline V gene (reference sequence). The CDR3 contains 16 residues. The CDR3 sequence: CASSIFQQTTNQPQHF. The CDR3 DNA follows: TGTGCCAGTAGTATTTTCCAGCAAACTACTAATCAGCCCCAGCATTTT.

V and J are TRBV27 and TRBJ2-7, with D perhaps matching TRBD2 (5 bases). Per the germline V gene, CDR1 is MNHEY and CDR2 is SMNVEV (reference sequence). The ends were cut back, 10 bases at V and 7 bases at J, with 14 bases in the middle. The CDR3 contains 11 residues. For the CDR3, the DNA is TGTGCCACCGGCCGCTCGGGGGAGCAGTACTTC. Amino acid sequence: CATGRSGEQYF.

This clonotype has just a few counts. The CDR3 is CASSNDPGIYNEQFF. Here the CDR3 DNA reads TGTGCCAGCAGCAACGACCCGGGAATATACAATGAGCAGTTCTTC. The chain combines TRBV5-5 with TRBJ2-1, with D possibly being TRBD2 (5 bases). Germline CDR1 and CDR2: SGHKS and YYEKEE (reference sequence). This CDR3 region has 15 residues. Trimming removed 4 bases at V and 4 bases at J, with 15 bases between.

This clonotype has a handful of counts. The V call is TRBV12-3 or TRBV12-4, the J call TRBJ1-2, with D possibly matching TRBD1 (6 bases). Trimming removed 4 bases from V and 10 bases from J, with 10 bases in between. The CDR3 covers 11 residues. CDR3 DNA sequence: TGTGCCAGCAGTTCCGCAGGGGACTACACCTTC. Translating it yields CASSSAGDYTF.

Many counts were recorded for this clonotype. This chain joins TRBV7-9 and TRBJ1-3; 7 bases are a match to TRBD1. Germline loops: CDR1 SEHNR, CDR2 FQNEAQ (reference sequence). The CDR3 loop spans 15 amino acids. V dropped 5 bases and J dropped 0; count of bases not matched to a gene: 4. The CDR3 region is CASSATGSSGNTIYF. In DNA form, the CDR3 reads TGTGCCAGCAGCGCGACAGGGAGCTCTGGAAACACCATATATTTT.

DNA of the CDR3: TGTGCCAGCAGCCCCAATGGGGCAGGTAGCACAGATACGCAGTATTTT. Protein: CASSPNGAGSTDTQYF. The genes are TRBV7-4 and TRBJ2-3; tentative D call: TRBD1 (5 bases). V lost 5 bases, J lost 0 bases, and 15 bases lay in between. CDR1 and CDR2 from the germline V gene are SGHVT and SQSDAQ. This CDR3 contains 16 residues. Full variable domain (rest looked up from reference TRBV7-4 and TRBJ2-3): GAGVSQSPRYKVAKRGRDVALRCDSISGHVTLYWYRQTLGQGSEVLTYSQSDAQRDKSGRPSGRFSAERPERSVSTLKIQRTEQGDSAVYLCASSPNGAGSTDTQYFGPGTRLTVL.

V is TRBV11-2 and J is TRBJ2-5; TRBD1 matches 7 bases. There are 15 residues in the CDR3. Trimming took 3 bases from V and 2 from J; bases not matched to a gene: 6. CDR1 and CDR2 from the germline V gene are SGHAT and FQNNGV. The CDR3 loop reads CASSLTPGQQETQYF. The DNA of the CDR3 is TGTGCCAGCAGCTTGACTCCGGGACAGCAAGAGACCCAGTACTTC.

This clonotype was recorded many times. V and J are TRBV7-2 and TRBJ2-1, with TRBD2 matching over 8 bases. V lost 4 bases, J lost 4 bases, and 6 bases stayed unmatched. The CDR3 runs 15 residues. Germline V gene data show CDR1 as SGHTA and CDR2 as FQGNSA. CDR3: CASSYSGEKYNEQFF. CDR3 sequence (DNA): TGTGCCAGCAGCTATAGCGGGGAAAAATACAATGAGCAGTTCTTC.

About this clonotype: A much larger clone lies one base from this, so it may be a read error. The chain recombines TRBV6-8 with TRBJ1-1; 10 positions agree with TRBD1. Germline lookup yields CDR1 MNHGY and CDR2 SAAAGT. CDR3 length: 15 residues. The V and J ends lost 8 bases and 4 bases, in that order; junction bases with no gene match: 10. In DNA form, the CDR3 reads TGTGCCAGCCGATTTTGGGACAGGGGTATCACTGAAGCTTTCTTT. As protein: CASRFWDRGITEAFF.

This clonotype was picked up a small number of times. This chain uses TRBV7-9 with TRBJ2-3; D uncertain. Germline CDR1 and CDR2: SEHNR and FQNEAQ (reference sequence). Trimming shortened V by 1 base and J by 7 bases, and 15 bases separated the two germline ends. This CDR3 region has 15 residues. The CDR3 loop reads CASSLERVNPNTQYF. The CDR3 DNA reads TGTGCCAGCAGCTTAGAACGGGTCAATCCGAATACGCAGTATTTT.

By share, this clonotype counts as medium-sized. The V and J genes are TRBV20-1 and TRBJ2-3, with 8 positions matching TRBD2. Germline V gene data show CDR1 as DFQATT and CDR2 as SNEGSKA (reference sequence). The CDR3 totals 17 residues. Unmatched junction bases numbered 10, after V lost 0 bases and J lost 2 bases. This CDR3 is CSARDSRGGRTTDTQYF. The DNA for the CDR3 is TGCAGTGCTAGAGATTCACGGGGGGGCAGAACCACAGATACGCAGTATTTT.

In this sample, this clonotype turned up many times. The chain has TRBV7-2 and TRBJ2-1; D is unresolved. The CDR3 has 12 residues. The V gene's germline CDR1 is SGHTA and CDR2 FQGNSA. V lost 3 bases and J 9 bases, leaving 9 bases between the germline ends. In nucleotides, the CDR3 is TGTGCCAGCAGCTTTCCCCCGGGTGAGCAGTTCTTC. Its translation: CASSFPPGEQFF.

Many counts were recorded for this clonotype. The genes are TRBV7-8 and TRBJ1-4; possible D gene TRBD1, 6 bases. This CDR3 region has 17 residues. Trimming removed 1 base at V and 7 bases at J, with 19 bases between. Germline V lookup: CDR1 SGHVS, CDR2 FQNEAQ. The CDR3 nucleotides are TGTGCCAGCAGCTTAGTCCCACAGGGAGCGGTTGGTGAAAAACTGTTTTTT. This translates into CASSLVPQGAVGEKLFF.

This clonotype was picked up a small number of times. The chain carries TRBV5-5 and TRBJ2-1, with D possibly TRBD2 on 5 matching bases. Germline V gene data show CDR1 as SGHKS and CDR2 as YYEKEE (reference sequence). Deletions cut 1 base from V and 0 bases from J, with 8 bases between. The CDR3 has 15 residues. For the CDR3, the DNA is TGTGCCAGCAGCTTGATCGGGATCTCCTACAATGAGCAGTTCTTC. Its translation is CASSLIGISYNEQFF.

This clonotype has more than one count but fewer than ten. The rearrangement links TRBV27 to TRBJ2-3, with 11 bases matching TRBD2. V shed 8 bases and J 4 bases; nucleotides not matched to a gene: 17. Looked up from germline, CDR1 is MNHEY and CDR2 is SMNVEV (reference sequence). This CDR3 has 18 amino acids. CDR3 nucleotides: TGTGCCAGCTCGACCGGGACTAGCGGTTTATCTGCCCCAGATACGCAGTATTTT. It encodes CASSTGTSGLSAPDTQYF.

This clonotype was observed many times. Germline is not matched at one junction end, which may reflect a read error. The chain employs TRBV7-7 and TRBJ2-1; no clear D gene. The CDR3 runs 13 residues. Germline V gene lookup returns CDR1 SSHAT and CDR2 FNYEAQ (reference sequence). As DNA, the CDR3 is TGTGCTAGCAGCTTAGAAGGAGCTAATGAGCAGTTCTTC. Translating gives CASSLEGANEQFF.

Ten or more counts support this clonotype. V usage is TRBV12-5 and J usage is TRBJ2-2; no clear D. This CDR3 is 11 amino acids long. Germline assignment: CDR1 LGHNT and CDR2 FRNRAP. V was pared by 1 base and J by 6 bases, with 0 bases between. CDR3 DNA sequence: TGTGCTAGTGGTTTGGCCGGGGAGCTGTTTTTT. Amino acid sequence: CASGLAGELFF.

In DNA, the CDR3 is TGCGCCAGCAGAAGTGGGGCCGACTCTGGAAACACCATATATTTT. This sequence encodes CASRSGADSGNTIYF. The rearrangement links TRBV5-1 to TRBJ1-3; the D gene is possibly TRBD1 (5 bases). Per the germline V gene, CDR1 is SGHRS and CDR2 is YFSETQ. The CDR3 totals 15 residues. Between the trimmed V and J ends, which lost 5 bases and 0 bases, there was a span of 12 bases.

A few counts support this clonotype. V usage is TRBV2 and J usage is TRBJ2-7, with 10 bases identical to TRBD1. Germline V gives CDR1 SNHLY, CDR2 FYNNEI. The CDR3 has 15 residues. Trimming took 11 bases from V and 6 from J; bases not matched to a gene: 16. CDR3 in amino acids: CAGKRGQGGPSEQYF. CDR3 nucleotides: TGTGCCGGTAAACGAGGACAGGGGGGACCTAGCGAGCAGTACTTC.

This sequence joins TRBV28 and TRBJ2-7; the D is unclear. V was cut by 1 base and J by 2 bases, with 3 bases left in between. CDR3 length equals 12 residues. Germline V gene data show CDR1 as MDHEN and CDR2 as SYDVKM. In nucleotides, the CDR3 is TGTGCCAGCAGTTTATCAACCTACGAGCAGTACTTC. It translates to CASSLSTYEQYF.